One and the same sample provided the 22 T cell receptor beta chains below, sequenced in a study of TIL therapy for anti-PD-1-resistant metastatic lung cancer. This sample's time point: pre-treatment sample, taken before nivolumab and TIL therapy. Sequencing used immunoSEQ v3. Sequencing used immunoSEQ multiplex PCR; TCRdb keeps in-frame clones, though not all of them. Of about 21,000 clones in the sample, around 78% were seen once. The sequenced sample was blood, obtained at baseline. Source of these receptors: a person aged 25 to 79 with non-small cell lung cancer.

V and J are TRBV7-9 and TRBJ2-1; possibly TRBD1 for D (6 bases). V was cut by 5 bases and J by 0 bases, with 14 bases left in between. The CDR3 consists of 16 residues. CDR1 and CDR2 (germline): SEHNR, FQNEAQ (reference sequence). The CDR3 DNA is TGTGCCAGCAGCCCCTTGGGGGCCCCCTCCTACAATGAGCAGTTCTTC. It translates to CASSPLGAPSYNEQFF.

The chain carries TRBV29-1 and TRBJ2-4; D unresolved. V shed 0 bases and J shed 9 bases, with 12 bases lying between them. The CDR3 is 13 amino acids. The germline CDR1 and CDR2 sequences are SQVTM and ANQGSEA. For the CDR3, the DNA is TGCAGCGTTGAAGATCGCCAGGTCGGCATTCAGTACTTC. Translated, it gives CSVEDRQVGIQYF.

V gene TRBV7-9 combines with J gene TRBJ2-1, with D uncertain. CDR1 is SEHNR and CDR2 is FQNEAQ in the germline V gene (reference sequence). V lost 5 bases and J 6 bases, leaving 17 bases between the germline ends. The CDR3 length is 15 residues. CDR3 loop: CASSPPGQPGNEQFF. CDR3 nucleotides: TGTGCCAGCAGCCCACCGGGCCAACCGGGCAATGAGCAGTTCTTC.

This chain links TRBV5-1 with TRBJ1-1, with 10 bases identical to TRBD1. The ends lost 4 bases at V and 4 bases at J; junction bases unmatched: 4. Germline V gives CDR1 SGHRS, CDR2 YFSETQ. This CDR3 region has 14 residues. CDR3 protein: CASSRDRGGTEAFF. For the CDR3, the DNA is TGCGCCAGCAGCCGGGACAGGGGTGGCACTGAAGCTTTCTTT. The full variable domain, in which reference TRBV5-1 and TRBJ1-1 provide the parts outside the CDR3, is KAGVTQTPRYLIKTRGQQVTLSCSPISGHRSVSWYQQTPGQGLQFLFEYFSETQRNKGNFPGRFSGRQFSNSRSEMNVSTLELGDSALYLCASSRDRGGTEAFFGQGTRLTVV.

The CDR3 bases are TGCGCCAGCAGCCGCACCGGGACAGTTTACTATGGCTACACCTTC. It yields the protein CASSRTGTVYYGYTF. The chain combines TRBV4-1 with TRBJ1-2; 7 bases are shared with TRBD1. V lost 4 bases to trimming and J lost 3 bases; unmatched junction nucleotides: 8. The CDR3 loop spans 15 amino acids. Germline V gives CDR1 MGHRA, CDR2 YSYEKL.

This chain links TRBV7-2 with TRBJ2-1; D call uncertain. CDR1 and CDR2 (germline): SGHTA, FQGNSA. The length of the CDR3 is 11 residues. V was shortened by 5 bases and J by 6 bases, with 5 bases between the two germline ends. The CDR3 sequence: CASSRFNEQFF. In DNA form, the CDR3 reads TGTGCCAGCAGCCGATTCAATGAGCAGTTCTTC.

The V call is TRBV19, the J call TRBJ1-6; D gene ambiguous. V was cut by 9 bases and J by 5 bases, with 14 bases left in between. The CDR3 totals 14 residues. From germline, CDR1 is LNHDA and CDR2 SQIVND (reference sequence). Here the CDR3 DNA reads TGTGCCAGCCATACCCCGGGTGATAATTCACCCCTCCACTTT. Its protein product is CASHTPGDNSPLHF.

This clone appeared once. CDR3 nucleotide sequence: TGTGCCAGCAGTGAAGGGCGTCCATGGGGGGAGGCAATCACAGATACGCAGTATTTT. The encoded protein is CASSEGRPWGEAITDTQYF. The chain links TRBV2 to TRBJ2-3; D may be TRBD2 (6 bases). The CDR3 consists of 19 residues. V was clipped by 1 base and J by 2 bases, with 22 bases between them. Germline V gene lookup returns CDR1 SNHLY and CDR2 FYNNEI. The full variable domain, rest sourced from reference TRBV2 and TRBJ2-3, is EPEVTQTPSHQVTQMGQEVILRCVPISNHLYFYWYRQILGQKVEFLVSFYNNEISEKSEIFDDQFSVERPDGSNFTLKIRSTKLEDSAMYFCASSEGRPWGEAITDTQYFGPGTRLTVL.

This clone was counted between two and nine times. V is TRBV7-2 and J is TRBJ2-7; D might be TRBD1 (5 bases). The CDR3 loop spans 18 amino acids. V was pared by 0 bases and J by 2 bases, with 20 bases between. Germline V CDR1 and CDR2: SGHTA, FQGNSA. The CDR3 spells CASSLARNDRHDAYEQYF. The CDR3 DNA is TGTGCCAGCAGCTTAGCCCGGAACGACAGACATGATGCCTACGAGCAGTACTTC.

This chain links TRBV2 with TRBJ2-7; D is unresolved. Trimming removed 3 bases at V and 5 bases at J, with 17 bases between. The CDR3 totals 15 residues. Germline CDR1 and CDR2: SNHLY and FYNNEI. The CDR3 DNA follows: TGTGCCAGCAGTGAGATCGGCCCATCAGACGACGAGCAGTACTTC. Translated: CASSEIGPSDDEQYF.

The gene calls are TRBV6-5 and TRBJ1-1; a weak D match, TRBD1 (5 bases). This CDR3 region has 11 residues. Trimming took 10 bases from V and 12 from J, leaving 18 bases between them. In germline, CDR1 is MNHEY, CDR2 SVGAGI. The CDR3 loop reads CATRDGTVPFF. The DNA for the CDR3 is TGTGCCACCAGGGACGGGACTGTCCCTTTCTTT.

The chain employs TRBV5-1 and TRBJ2-7; D not resolved. The V end was cut by 2 bases, the J end by 1 base, with 10 bases between. CDR3 size: 14 residues. Germline CDR1 reads SGHRS; CDR2 reads YFSETQ. The CDR3 is CASSLSGGSYEQYF. CDR3 nucleotides: TGCGCCAGCAGCTTATCGGGCGGTTCCTACGAGCAGTACTTC. Variable domain in full (rest from reference TRBV5-1 and TRBJ2-7): KAGVTQTPRYLIKTRGQQVTLSCSPISGHRSVSWYQQTPGQGLQFLFEYFSETQRNKGNFPGRFSGRQFSNSRSEMNVSTLELGDSALYLCASSLSGGSYEQYFGPGTRLTVT.

This sequence joins TRBV30 and TRBJ1-5; 7 bases line up with TRBD1. Germline CDR1 is GTSNPN and CDR2 is SVGIG (reference sequence). The ends lost 3 bases at V and 1 base at J; junction bases unmatched: 0. The CDR3 is 13 amino acids. CDR3 protein: CAWSRGSNQPQHF. CDR3 nucleotide sequence: TGTGCCTGGAGCAGGGGGAGCAATCAGCCCCAGCATTTT.

V is TRBV4-1 and J is TRBJ2-7, with 9 positions matching TRBD1. Trimming removed 6 bases from V and 2 bases from J; junction bases left unmatched: 11. The CDR3 is 16 residues long. The germline gives CDR1 MGHRA, CDR2 YSYEKL. This CDR3 reads CASSLARQGDPYEQYF. The CDR3 DNA is TGCGCCAGCAGTCTAGCCCGACAGGGGGACCCCTACGAGCAGTACTTC.

The chain links TRBV6-4 to TRBJ2-1; 8 bases are shared with TRBD2. V shed 1 base, J shed 15 bases, and the junction held 5 bases outside the gene matches. Germline V gene sequence: CDR1 MRHNA, CDR2 SNTAGT. This CDR3 region has 12 residues. The CDR3 nucleotides read TGTGCCAGCAGTGACTTCGGGGGGGGGCGGTTCTTC. It encodes CASSDFGGGRFF.

J is TRBJ2-3 and V is TRBV9; 9 bases line up with TRBD2. CDR3 length equals 15 residues. Germline-derived CDR1 and CDR2 are SGDLS and YYNGEE. The V gene end was trimmed by 0 bases and the J gene end by 1 base; junction bases not matched to a gene: 0. The CDR3, as DNA: TGTGCCAGCAGCGTAGTAGCGGGGGGCACAGATACGCAGTATTTT. Its protein product is CASSVVAGGTDTQYF.

The rearrangement joins TRBV5-1 to TRBJ2-1; 10 bases are a match to TRBD1. With V trimmed by 4 bases and J by 7 bases, 8 bases remained unmatched. In germline, CDR1 is SGHRS, CDR2 YFSETQ. The CDR3 sequence is 15 residues long. The CDR3 reads CASSPGTGVFNEQFF. The CDR3 region has the DNA TGCGCCAGCAGCCCCGGGACAGGGGTCTTTAATGAGCAGTTCTTC.

The V call is TRBV7-6, the J call TRBJ2-7; the match to TRBD1 covers 10 bases. The CDR3 runs to 18 residues. Germline V CDR1 and CDR2: SGHVS, FNYEAQ. The trim removed 1 base at V and 2 bases at J, leaving 11 bases unmatched. The CDR3 reads CASSLVRAGTGVPYEQYF. For the CDR3, the DNA is TGTGCCAGCAGCTTAGTTAGAGCCGGGACAGGGGTGCCCTACGAGCAGTACTTC.

The V call is TRBV9, the J call TRBJ2-2; 7 bases are shared with TRBD1. Germline V gene data show CDR1 as SGDLS and CDR2 as YYNGEE. The CDR3 runs 16 residues. J lost 5 bases, V lost 3 bases, and 10 bases had no gene match. The CDR3 DNA is TGTGCCAGCAGCGAGGGGGCAGGGTCCGGGACCGGGGAGCTGTTTTTT. As protein: CASSEGAGSGTGELFF.

The chain employs TRBV28 and TRBJ2-2; TRBD2 agrees at 11 bases. Germline values: CDR1 MDHEN, CDR2 SYDVKM. CDR3 size: 15 residues. V gave up 5 bases and J gave up 6 bases; unmatched junction bases: 5. The CDR3 DNA follows: TGTGCCAGCAGTGGGACTAGCGGTTGGGCCGGGGAGCTGTTTTTT. It encodes CASSGTSGWAGELFF.

This chain connects TRBV30 to TRBJ1-2; D ambiguous. Germline V CDR1 and CDR2: GTSNPN, SVGIG (reference sequence). Trimming stripped 1 base from V and 6 bases from J, with 6 bases between. The CDR3 sequence is 11 residues long. CDR3: CAWSDEDGYTF. As DNA, the CDR3 is TGTGCCTGGAGTGACGAGGATGGCTACACCTTC. Using reference TRBV30 and TRBJ1-2 for the parts outside the CDR3, the full variable domain is SQTIHQWPATLVQPVGSPLSLECTVEGTSNPNLYWYRQAAGRGLQLLFYSVGIGQISSEVPQNLSASRPQDRQFILSSKKLLLSDSGFYLCAWSDEDGYTFGSGTRLTVV.

This sequence joins TRBV5-4 and TRBJ1-2; TRBD1 matches at 7 bases. CDR1 and CDR2 from the germline V gene are SGHNT and YYREEE (reference sequence). V dropped 4 bases and J dropped 8; count of bases not matched to a gene: 14. This CDR3 region has 15 residues. The CDR3 region is CASSPSDRLGVGYTF. The CDR3, as DNA: TGTGCCAGCAGCCCCTCGGACAGGTTGGGAGTGGGCTACACCTTC.